The subject of this entry is one T cell receptor (beta chain). Its cognate antigen is unknown. The CDR3 loop spans 15 amino acids. Germline V CDR1 and CDR2: MNHNS, SASEGT. With 6 bases removed from V and 6 bases from J, the gap between germline ends came to 21 bases. TCRdb redid the calling of the 5' RACE reads with MiXCR, one entry per CDR3 protein. The table shows about 400,000 distinct CDR3 sequences, with less than 25% occurring only once. This sample is drawn from a study of T-cell memory formation after mild COVID-19. Study observations and caveats: There was a balanced CD4/CD8 profile in clones contracting day 15 to 85, and later expanders leaned CD4+.

The chain joins TRBV6-1 to TRBJ2-7; D is possibly TRBD1 (6 bases). The sequence was obtained from an adult woman who had mild COVID-19 (a few samples of this study predate the infection). Cell type and time point are not known. The sample consisted of PBMCs or a T cell subset sorted from them (not recorded which). For the CDR3, the DNA is TGTGCCAGCAGCAGAATAGCCCAGGGGCGGTCCGAGCAGTACTTC. The encoded protein is CASSRIAQGRSEQYF.